This entry concerns a single TCR beta chain. These data belong to a study of blood T cell repertoires in COVID-19. Study overall: The United States, Italy and Spain provided the acute and convalescent COVID-19 samples.

Per the original data handling: Researchers report that nucleated cell counts were estimated from reference gene primer amplification. Data came from immunoSEQ multiplex PCR; TCRdb stores just in-frame clones and leaves some out. That table gives V, J and clone size, and the DNA gave D and trimming. The sample holds more than 250,000 clones, around 90% seen once. The CDR3 is 17 amino acids. Trimming took 3 bases from V and 3 from J; bases not matched to a gene: 15. Germline CDR1 and CDR2: DFQATT and SNEGSKA (reference sequence). Sequencing input: peripheral blood. This chain uses TRBV20-1 with TRBJ2-7; 9 nucleotides match TRBD2. This sequence originates from a man over 45 with active or convalescent COVID-19. The CDR3 nucleotides read TGCAGTGCTAGTAGGGCGGGAGGGGGGATGGAGGTCTACGAGCAGTACTTC. Its translation is CSASRAGGGMEVYEQYF.